This T cell receptor beta chain was captured in a study of cytomegalovirus exposure and HLA in healthy donors. Germline V CDR1 and CDR2: SGDLS, YYNGEE. Trimming at V came to 4 bases and at J to 1 base, leaving 11 bases not matched to a gene. The CDR3 is made up of 17 amino acids. Libraries were prepared by immunoSEQ multiplex PCR; TCRdb keeps only in-frame clonotypes and omits some of them. The sample shows about 60,000 clones, 90% to 96% of them seen only once. The J gene is TRBJ1-3, the V gene TRBV9; 7 nucleotides agree with TRBD1. The receptor was isolated from a woman aged 18-35 years in good health and CMV-seronegative. Sequences were obtained from PBMCs. The CDR3: CASSRQGESRSGNTIYF. CDR3 coding DNA: TGTGCCAGCAGCAGACAGGGAGAGAGTCGGTCTGGAAACACCATATATTTT.